This T cell receptor beta chain was recovered during a study of blood T cell repertoires in COVID-19. The protocol was immunoSEQ multiplex PCR, while the TCRdb copy is restricted to in-frame clones and leaves out a portion. This table has 200,000 to 250,000 clones, 85% appearing once. Recovery among Cohort 3 donors was established by two negative PCRs, clearance, or symptom resolution. Germline V gives CDR1 MNHEY, CDR2 SVGEGT. The CDR3 is 14 amino acids. V was clipped by 5 bases and J by 4 bases, with 15 bases between them. The gene calls are TRBV6-2 or TRBV6-3 and TRBJ2-7; D unresolved. This receptor was identified in a man aged 35-49 years who had recovered from COVID-19. Sequencing used PBMCs or T cells enriched from blood (not recorded which). The CDR3 DNA reads as TGTGCCAGCAGTCCGTCCTTCCTTTCTTACGAGCAGTACTTC. It translates to CASSPSFLSYEQYF.